The 24 T cell receptor beta chains below all came from one sample that was sequenced in a study of patients and donors after allogeneic stem cell transplantation. TCRdb analysed the RT-PCR reads with MiXCR anew, one entry per CDR3 protein. The sample includes about 210,000 distinct CDR3 sequences, roughly 38% of them seen just once. Sequencing used blood, either unsorted or a sorted T cell fraction (not recorded which). The receptors originated from a human donor who was either an allogeneic HSCT recipient or a stem cell or donor lymphocyte infusion donor (not recorded which). It is not recorded whose cells these are; they may come from a transplant donor.

The gene calls are TRBV5-1 and TRBJ1-4; TRBD1 might be the D (6 bases). The CDR3 sequence is 14 residues long. CDR1 and CDR2 from the germline V gene are SGHRS and YFSETQ. Trimming pared 4 bases from V and 7 bases from J, leaving 14 bases between. The CDR3 sequence is CASSIDRRGEKLFF. The CDR3 DNA reads as TGCGCCAGCAGCATAGACAGGCGTGGTGAAAAACTGTTTTTT.

CDR3: CASSQRRGGYNEQFF. The CDR3 DNA is TGCGCCAGCAGCCAGAGGCGGGGGGGCTACAATGAGCAGTTCTTC. V usage is TRBV4-3 and J usage is TRBJ2-1, with 9 nucleotides matching TRBD2. Germline lookup yields CDR1 LGHNA and CDR2 YSLEER. CDR3 size: 15 residues. With 3 bases clipped from V and 3 bases from J, the junction kept 3 bases outside the gene matches.

This clonotype has a handful of counts. V is TRBV20-1 and J is TRBJ1-2; no reliable D call. This CDR3 has 12 amino acids. Trimming removed 3 bases at V and 1 base at J, with 6 bases between. Germline V CDR1 and CDR2: DFQATT, SNEGSKA (reference sequence). CDR3 DNA: TGCAGTGCTAGTGGGGATAACTATGGCTACACCTTC. It encodes CSASGDNYGYTF.

J is TRBJ1-6 and V is TRBV7-6; D is perhaps TRBD1 (5 bases). The ends were cut back, 5 bases at V and 10 bases at J, with 18 bases in the middle. This CDR3 has 15 amino acids. Germline lookup yields CDR1 SGHVS and CDR2 FNYEAQ. CDR3 nucleotides: TGTGCCAGCAGCCCACTCGGCGGGGCTGACTCACCCCTCCACTTT. Amino acids: CASSPLGGADSPLHF.

This clonotype was detected a few times. This chain uses TRBV20-1 with TRBJ2-3; the D is unclear. Per germline, CDR1 DFQATT and CDR2 SNEGSKA (reference sequence). V was clipped by 5 bases and J by 3 bases, with 15 bases between them. The CDR3 covers 14 residues. The CDR3 spells CSAGEASGTDTQYF. The CDR3, as DNA: TGCAGTGCTGGCGAGGCGAGTGGGACAGATACGCAGTATTTT.

This sequence joins TRBV5-1 and TRBJ2-3; 9 nucleotides line up with TRBD2. The germline V gene encodes CDR1 SGHRS and CDR2 YFSETQ. The CDR3 consists of 14 residues. J lost 2 bases, V lost 7 bases, and 5 bases had no gene match. This CDR3 is CASRLAGLTDTQYF. CDR3 DNA: TGCGCCAGCCGTCTAGCGGGGCTCACAGATACGCAGTATTTT.

The chain uses TRBV29-1 and TRBJ2-1, with D perhaps matching TRBD1 (6 bases). The V gene lost 4 bases and the J gene lost 4 bases, with 8 bases spanning the gap. There are 12 residues in the CDR3. The germline V gene encodes CDR1 SQVTM and CDR2 ANQGSEA. CDR3 coding DNA: TGCAGCGTTGCGGACAGTTACAATGAGCAGTTCTTC. Residues: CSVADSYNEQFF.

The CDR3 region has the DNA TGTGCCAGCGGGGGAGTAGCGGGGGAGCAGTTCTTC. Translated: CASGGVAGEQFF. The gene calls are TRBV12-3 or TRBV12-4 and TRBJ2-1; 8 bases are a match to TRBD2. Trimming at V came to 8 bases and at J to 10 bases, leaving 7 bases not matched to a gene. The CDR3 runs to 12 residues.

The rearrangement joins TRBV20-1 to TRBJ2-2; 7 bases are shared with TRBD1. The CDR3 has 15 amino acids. Trimming took 5 bases from V and 3 from J; bases not matched to a gene: 9. Germline CDR1 is DFQATT and CDR2 is SNEGSKA (reference sequence). For the CDR3, the DNA is TGCAGTGCTCCTAAGACAGGGCTGGACACCGGGGAGCTGTTTTTT. It codes for CSAPKTGLDTGELFF.

Here the CDR3 DNA reads TGTGCCAGCAGCCCTCGACAGGGGGCTGGCTACAATGAGCAGTTCTTC. It translates to CASSPRQGAGYNEQFF. This chain uses TRBV9 with TRBJ2-1; TRBD1 agrees at 10 bases. Germline CDR1 is SGDLS and CDR2 is YYNGEE. CDR3 length equals 16 residues. Trimming removed 4 bases from V and 3 bases from J; junction bases left unmatched: 7. The full variable domain, its missing parts supplied by reference TRBV9 and TRBJ2-1, is DSGVTQTPKHLITATGQRVTLRCSPRSGDLSVYWYQQSLDQGLQFLIQYYNGEERAKGNILERFSAQQFPDLHSELNLSSLELGDSALYFCASSPRQGAGYNEQFFGPGTRLTVL.

Here the CDR3 DNA reads TGTGCCAGCAGCTTGGGGGACAGCCTCCTGTCCTATGGCTACACCTTC. This encodes CASSLGDSLLSYGYTF. J is TRBJ1-2 and V is TRBV7-9; 7 nucleotides match TRBD1. The V gene's germline CDR1 is SEHNR and CDR2 FQNEAQ (reference sequence). The CDR3 loop spans 16 amino acids. The V segment lost 3 bases and the J segment 4 bases; nucleotides outside the gene matches: 11.

The chain recombines TRBV7-9 with TRBJ1-2; a possible D gene is TRBD1 (5 bases). Germline CDR1 is SEHNR and CDR2 is FQNEAQ (reference sequence). The CDR3 runs to 14 residues. Trimming took 3 bases from V and 2 from J, leaving 10 bases between them. CDR3 nucleotides: TGTGCCAGCAGCTTCCAGGGCACGAACTATGGCTACACCTTC. It is translated as CASSFQGTNYGYTF.

This sequence joins TRBV18 and TRBJ1-5; D unclear. V was shortened by 3 bases and J by 3 bases, with 6 bases between the two germline ends. CDR1 is KGHSH, CDR2 LQKENI, per germline. The CDR3 runs to 13 residues. CDR3 in DNA: TGTGCCAGCTCACCGCAGGCCAATCAGCCCCAGCATTTT. Its translation: CASSPQANQPQHF.

The chain joins TRBV7-2 to TRBJ1-5, with TRBD1 matching 7 bases. V was clipped by 3 bases and J by 7 bases; unmatched bases: 6. This CDR3 comprises 14 residues. Germline V gene sequence: CDR1 SGHTA, CDR2 FQGNSA. The CDR3 protein is CASSFARGGQPQHF. CDR3 DNA sequence: TGTGCCAGCAGCTTTGCAAGAGGGGGCCAGCCCCAGCATTTT.

V usage is TRBV20-1 and J usage is TRBJ1-5; D unclear. Germline V CDR1 and CDR2: DFQATT, SNEGSKA (reference sequence). CDR3 size: 13 residues. V lost 1 base and J 0 bases, leaving 4 bases between the germline ends. CDR3 sequence: CSARADSNQPQHF. In DNA, the CDR3 is TGCAGTGCTAGAGCAGATAGCAATCAGCCCCAGCATTTT.

This clonotype was found a few times. This chain connects TRBV12-3 or TRBV12-4 to TRBJ2-1, with D unresolved. Between the trimmed V and J ends, which lost 6 bases and 7 bases, there was a span of 10 bases. The length of the CDR3 is 12 residues. CDR3 region: CASRALGNEQFF. CDR3 nucleotide sequence: TGTGCCAGCAGGGCCCTCGGGAATGAGCAGTTCTTC.

The rearrangement links TRBV9 to TRBJ2-1, with D tentatively TRBD1 (7 bases). Germline lookup yields CDR1 SGDLS and CDR2 YYNGEE. The CDR3 consists of 17 residues. V dropped 0 bases and J dropped 8 bases, with 21 bases sitting between them. CDR3: CASSVGIRRGRVDEQFF. The DNA for the CDR3 is TGTGCCAGCAGCGTAGGGATAAGGAGGGGGCGAGTGGATGAGCAGTTCTTC.

The chain combines TRBV6-2 or TRBV6-3 with TRBJ1-3, with D tentatively TRBD1 (6 bases). This CDR3 contains 15 residues. Germline CDR1 and CDR2: MNHEY and SVGEGT. V shed 8 bases and J shed 0 bases, with 14 bases lying between them. The CDR3 DNA is TGTGCCAGCCAACGGGGGCACCGCTCTGGAAACACCATATATTTT. Its translation: CASQRGHRSGNTIYF.

V gene TRBV27 combines with J gene TRBJ1-2, with D uncertain. V gave up 5 bases and J gave up 5 bases, with 6 bases separating them. Looked up from germline, CDR1 is MNHEY and CDR2 is SMNVEV (reference sequence). CDR3 length: 11 amino acids. The CDR3 nucleotides read TGTGCCAGCAGTAACGGTTATGGCTACACCTTC. Its protein product is CASSNGYGYTF.

The chain combines TRBV20-1 with TRBJ1-1; D perhaps matches TRBD1 (5 bases). The CDR3 totals 13 residues. Trimming stripped 3 bases from V and 3 bases from J, with 11 bases between. CDR1 is DFQATT and CDR2 is SNEGSKA in the germline V gene (reference sequence). The CDR3 is CSARGRVDTEAFF. CDR3 coding DNA: TGCAGTGCTAGGGGCAGGGTAGACACTGAAGCTTTCTTT.

This clonotype was observed a handful of times. This chain links TRBV6-9 with TRBJ1-5; D gene ambiguous. The germline gives CDR1 MNHGY, CDR2 SVAAGI. This CDR3 is 14 amino acids long. V lost 9 bases and J lost 0, with 12 bases in between. CDR3: CASAGFFSNQPQHF. The CDR3 DNA reads as TGTGCCAGTGCCGGTTTTTTTAGCAATCAGCCCCAGCATTTT.

This clonotype was detected ten times or more. The rearrangement links TRBV12-3 or TRBV12-4 to TRBJ1-1; 8 positions match TRBD1. The V segment lost 5 bases and the J segment 8 bases; nucleotides outside the gene matches: 4. The CDR3 is 12 residues long. DNA for the CDR3: TGTGCCAGCAGTCTCGGACAGGGAGAAGCTTTCTTT. Translated, it gives CASSLGQGEAFF.

This clonotype was recorded a few times. J is TRBJ1-2 and V is TRBV20-1, with D unresolved. With 3 bases removed from V and 4 bases from J, the gap between germline ends came to 18 bases. This CDR3 has 15 amino acids. Germline assignment: CDR1 DFQATT and CDR2 SNEGSKA (reference sequence). The CDR3 DNA follows: TGCAGTGCTAGTAAGGAGCCGGGCCGCAGCTATGGCTACACCTTC. This sequence encodes CSASKEPGRSYGYTF.

This sequence joins TRBV12-3 or TRBV12-4 and TRBJ1-2; D uncertain. Trimming took off 4 bases at V and 10 bases at J, with 13 bases between the two ends. This CDR3 comprises 12 residues. Here the CDR3 reads CASSSYRSPYTF. The CDR3 DNA reads as TGTGCCAGCAGTTCCTACCGCTCCCCCTACACCTTC.